Sequencing of this TCR beta chain was carried out in a study of blood T cell repertoires in COVID-19 (dated by TCRdb to the early 2020s). In terms of the full investigation: Collaborator samples came from the United States, Italy and Spain and covered acute and convalescent phases of COVID-19. The prospective study material was composed of cDNA or gDNA derived from T cells, B-cell-depleted T cells, or PBMCs. Subjects who had been exposed to COVID-19, were actively infected with it, or had recovered from it provided the deeply sampled blood TCRbeta repertoires that made up the dataset. The repertoires were released in a freely available public database meant as a resource for research on the immune response to SARS-CoV-2. Samples came from the ongoing ImmuneRACE study (first 160 participants) plus 1,254 subjects from 6 global collaborators. A de-identified subject ID, COVID-19 status, age in years and sex were almost always included in the sample metadata. Where available, HLA class I and class II types were taken from metadata supplied by the sample provider and were not determined by assay-based typing. Study-wide findings and limitations: How much clinical and demographic metadata was included differed by source and by participant, and the metadata was provided uncurated.

Enrolling through a virtual design, the prospective study's participants ranged in age from roughly 18 to 95 years and lived across approximately 25 United States geographic areas. In the prospective study, participants were assigned to cohorts based on the clinical history participants reported in a screening survey and a study questionnaire. ImmuneRACE Cohort 3 recovered participants were defined by two consecutive negative NP/OP PCR tests, healthcare professional clearance, or symptom resolution. Each participant in the prospective study had whole blood, serum and a nasopharyngeal or oropharyngeal swab collected by mobile phlebotomists. Additional blood draws and questionnaires over a roughly two-month period could optionally be provided by prospective study participants. Prospective study blood samples were shipped either frozen or at room temperature before DNA extraction. CDR1 and CDR2 (MGHRA, YSYEKL) derive from the germline V gene. The trim is 1 base for V and 5 bases for J, with a gap of 10 bases between the germline ends. From the cysteine up to the phenylalanine, the CDR3 has a length of 14 residues. Just CDR3 DNA is preserved here, 42 bases in frame from base 1.

For this clone: Its antigen specificity is not known. There are no base qualities to consult, and no much larger clone falls within one base.

TCRbeta CDR3 regions were amplified from genomic DNA by means of the immunoSEQ Assay, a bias-controlled multiplex PCR. Regarding the original processing steps: Within the assay, amplification of reference gene primers was used to estimate how many nucleated cells each sample contained. To quantify the absolute abundance of each unique TCRbeta CDR3 rearrangement, sequence reads were collapsed and filtered. Productive Simpson clonality was computed per sample as the square root of Simpson's diversity index over productive rearrangements. Entries here come from immuneACCESS through TCRdb and include only in-frame sequences with V and J called. Some clones fail to appear in such tables; in the studies checked, an unresolved V gene covers under half of the shortfall, and the cause of the remainder is unknown. Clone size and the V and J calls come from that table; the DNA yielded D and trimming. Across this sample there are about 400,000 clones, with around 87% seen only once. The top ten clonotypes cover around 9.3% of the sample.

The sequenced material came from PBMCs or T cells enriched from blood (not recorded which). Recombination linked TRBV4-1 to TRBJ2-3; 6 matching bases give a weak D call of TRBD1. The clonotype originates from a woman aged 45-59 years who had recovered from COVID-19. In nucleotides, the sequence is TGCGCCAGCAGCCAAGGCCCGACAGGAGATACGCAGTATTTT. Protein translation: CASSQGPTGDTQYF.